This T cell receptor (beta chain) was sequenced in a study of blood T cell repertoires in COVID-19. Overall study: From T cells, B-cell-depleted T cells, or PBMCs came the material, which was cDNA or gDNA.

Germline assignment: CDR1 MNHEY and CDR2 SVGEGT. CDR3 size: 15 residues. J lost 4 bases, V lost 6 bases, and 8 bases had no gene match. Per the authors' pipeline: The assay estimated nucleated cells by amplifying reference gene primers. The repertoire was sequenced with immunoSEQ multiplex PCR; TCRdb's copy has only in-frame clones and lacks some. V and J calls and clone size are copied from that table; D and trimming were computed from the DNA. The sample shows approximately 210,000 clones, about nine tenths of them seen only once. The chain couples TRBV6-2 or TRBV6-3 to TRBJ2-7; 11 bases agree with TRBD2. This receptor was taken from a man between 25 and 39 years old who had recovered from COVID-19. The source material was peripheral blood. This CDR3 reads CASRPLAGGNYEQYF. Here the CDR3 DNA reads TGTGCCAGCAGACCTCTAGCGGGGGGAAATTACGAGCAGTACTTC.